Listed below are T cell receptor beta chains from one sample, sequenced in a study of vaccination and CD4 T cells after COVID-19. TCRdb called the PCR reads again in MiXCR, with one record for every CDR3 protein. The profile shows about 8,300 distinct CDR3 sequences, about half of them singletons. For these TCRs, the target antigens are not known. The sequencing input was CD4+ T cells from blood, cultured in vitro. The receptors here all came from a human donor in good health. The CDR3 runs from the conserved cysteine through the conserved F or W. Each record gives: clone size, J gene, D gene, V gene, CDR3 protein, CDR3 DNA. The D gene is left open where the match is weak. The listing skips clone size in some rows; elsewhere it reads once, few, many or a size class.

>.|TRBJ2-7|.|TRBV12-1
CASSSPGQGNDEQYF
TGTGCCAGCAGCTCTCCGGGACAGGGGAATGACGAGCAGTACTTC
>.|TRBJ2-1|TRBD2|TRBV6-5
CASSYGTSGSSYNEQFF
TGTGCCAGCAGTTACGGGACTAGCGGGAGCTCCTACAATGAGCAGTTCTTC
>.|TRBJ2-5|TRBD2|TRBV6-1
CASSDRAGSQETQYF
TGTGCCAGCAGTGACAGAGCGGGAAGCCAAGAGACCCAGTACTTC
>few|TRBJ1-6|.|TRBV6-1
CASSEERAGVTNSPLHF
TGTGCCAGCAGTGAAGAAAGGGCAGGGGTAACCAATTCACCCCTCCACTTT
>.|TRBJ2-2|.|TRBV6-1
CASTVTGELFF
TGTGCCAGCACTGTAACCGGGGAGCTGTTTTTT
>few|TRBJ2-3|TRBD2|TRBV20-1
CSARVPGLAGLDTQYF
TGCAGTGCTAGAGTTCCGGGACTAGCTGGTTTAGATACGCAGTATTTT
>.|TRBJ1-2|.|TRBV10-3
CASTGEGNYGYTF
TGTGCCAGTACCGGCGAGGGGAACTATGGCTACACCTTC
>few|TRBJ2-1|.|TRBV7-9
CASIAGAGANYNEQFF
TGTGCCAGCATCGCCGGCGCGGGGGCCAACTACAATGAGCAGTTCTTC
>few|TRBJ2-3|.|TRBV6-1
CASSPQRGGLSTDTQYF
TGTGCCAGCAGCCCCCAAAGGGGAGGACTGAGCACAGATACGCAGTATTTT
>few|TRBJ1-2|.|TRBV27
CASSRTGTANYGYTF
TGTGCCAGCAGTCGTACCGGGACGGCTAACTATGGCTACACCTTC
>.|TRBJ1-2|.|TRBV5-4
CASSLMTSNYGYTF
TGTGCCAGCAGCTTGATGACAAGTAACTATGGCTACACCTTC
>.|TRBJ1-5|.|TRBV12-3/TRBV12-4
CASTPKGIGNQPQHF
TGTGCCAGCACCCCCAAGGGGATTGGCAATCAGCCCCAGCATTTT
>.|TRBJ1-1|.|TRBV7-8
CASSLTGYTEAFF
TGTGCCAGCAGCTTAACAGGGTACACTGAAGCTTTCTTT
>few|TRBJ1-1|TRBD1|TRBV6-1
CASITGVTEAFF
TGTGCCAGCATTACAGGGGTGACTGAAGCTTTCTTT
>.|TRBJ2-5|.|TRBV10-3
CAISESGTSKKTQYF
TGTGCCATCAGTGAGTCTGGGACATCCAAGAAGACCCAGTACTTC
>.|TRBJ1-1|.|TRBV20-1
CSAKEDTGNTEAFF
TGCAGTGCTAAGGAGGACACTGGGAACACTGAAGCTTTCTTT
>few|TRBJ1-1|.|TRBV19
CASTDPGLWAEAFF
TGTGCCAGCACCGACCCGGGGCTATGGGCTGAAGCTTTCTTT
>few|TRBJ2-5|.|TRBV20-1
CSARPSGAETQYF
TGCAGTGCTAGACCTAGTGGAGCGGAGACCCAGTACTTC